Each of the 5 T cell receptor beta chains below was sequenced from the same sample in a study of blood T cell repertoires in COVID-19. Assay used: immunoSEQ multiplex PCR; TCRdb lists only in-frame clones, some missing. The table includes some 140,000 clones, about 89% detected once. Source material: peripheral blood. The source of these receptors is a man aged 50 to 59 with acute or convalescent COVID-19.

The chain has TRBV5-8 and TRBJ2-1; 11 bases align to TRBD2. V shed 2 bases and J 8 bases; nucleotides not matched to a gene: 9. CDR1 is SGHTS, CDR2 YDEGEE, per germline. CDR3 length: 16 amino acids. CDR3 DNA: TGTGCCAGCAGCTTTCCGACTAGCGGGGACGCGGATGAGCAGTTCTTC. Translated: CASSFPTSGDADEQFF.

The J gene is TRBJ2-3, the V gene TRBV11-2; 7 bases are shared with TRBD2. V lost 1 base and J lost 3; bases outside the gene matches: 4. Germline V CDR1 and CDR2: SGHAT, FQNNGV. The CDR3 consists of 15 residues. In DNA form, the CDR3 reads TGTGCCAGCAGCTTAGCGGGGGGAGCGACAGATACGCAGTATTTT. Translating it yields CASSLAGGATDTQYF. The whole variable domain, remainder taken from reference TRBV11-2 and TRBJ2-3, is EAGVAQSPRYKIIEKRQSVAFWCNPISGHATLYWYQQILGQGPKLLIQFQNNGVVDDSQLPKDRFSAERLKGVDSTLKIQPAKLEDSAVYLCASSLAGGATDTQYFGPGTRLTVL.

The rearrangement links TRBV4-3 to TRBJ2-5; 9 bases map to TRBD1. Trimming cost V 3 bases and J 5 bases; bases outside gene matches: 4. From germline, CDR1 is LGHNA and CDR2 YSLEER. This CDR3 has 14 amino acids. CDR3 nucleotide sequence: TGCGCCAGCAGCCAGGACAGGGGTATGGAGACCCAGTACTTC. Its translation is CASSQDRGMETQYF.

The chain recombines TRBV15 with TRBJ1-1, with D possibly TRBD1 on 5 matching bases. The germline gives CDR1 LNHNV, CDR2 YYDKDF (reference sequence). Trimming removed 1 base at V and 1 base at J, with 13 bases between. The CDR3 has 16 amino acids. CDR3 sequence reads: CATSRGLDKPNTEAFF. As DNA, the CDR3 is TGTGCCACCAGCAGAGGGCTGGACAAGCCGAACACTGAAGCTTTCTTT. Full variable domain (rest looked up from reference TRBV15 and TRBJ1-1): DAMVIQNPRYQVTQFGKPVTLSCSQTLNHNVMYWYQQKSSQAPKLLFHYYDKDFNNEADTPDNFQSRRPNTSFCFLDIRSPGLGDTAMYLCATSRGLDKPNTEAFFGQGTRLTVV.

The chain uses TRBV27 and TRBJ1-1; TRBD1 might be the D (5 bases). CDR1 and CDR2 from the germline V gene are MNHEY and SMNVEV (reference sequence). Trimming shortened V by 2 bases and J by 1 base, and 11 bases separated the two germline ends. The CDR3 is made up of 15 amino acids. CDR3 protein: CASSLIGGENTEAFF. The CDR3, as DNA: TGTGCCAGCAGTTTAATTGGAGGGGAGAACACTGAAGCTTTCTTT.